This T cell receptor (beta chain) was sequenced during a study of shared T cell receptors in the human thymus. CDR3 length: 12 amino acids. CDR1 is SNHLY, CDR2 FYNNEI, per germline. Trimming cost V 9 bases and J 1 base, with 10 bases left between them. TCRdb's copy holds only in-frame clones and misses some; the assay was immunoSEQ multiplex PCR. The sample yields roughly 500,000 clones, 75% to 80% seen once. The sample also formed part of further work on human thymus T cells. Per that study: The source of the thymus tissue was resections taken during corrective heart surgery. Across thymic and blood repertoires, the usage of V and J genes appeared to be biased.

The source of this sequence is a boy less than two years old with a congenital heart defect. Specimen: thymocytes. The rearrangement uses TRBV2 and TRBJ2-7, with D perhaps TRBD1 (6 bases). The CDR3 loop reads CARNRVSYEQYF. CDR3 DNA sequence: TGTGCCAGGAACAGGGTATCCTACGAGCAGTACTTC.